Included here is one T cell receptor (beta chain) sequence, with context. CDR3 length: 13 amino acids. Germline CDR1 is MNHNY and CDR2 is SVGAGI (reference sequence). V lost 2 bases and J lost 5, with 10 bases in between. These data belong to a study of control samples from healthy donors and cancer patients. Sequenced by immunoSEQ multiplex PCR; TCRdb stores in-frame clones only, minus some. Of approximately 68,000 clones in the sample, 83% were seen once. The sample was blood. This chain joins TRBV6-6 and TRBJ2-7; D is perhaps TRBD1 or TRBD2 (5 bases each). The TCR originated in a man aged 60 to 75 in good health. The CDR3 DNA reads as TGTGCCAGCAGTTACGGGGGTACCAACGAGCAGTACTTC. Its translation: CASSYGGTNEQYF.